The 24 T cell receptor beta chains presented below share a single source sample, sequenced in a study of STAT5B mutations in CD4+ large granular lymphocyte leukemia. This table comes from immunoSEQ multiplex PCR, and its TCRdb copy is limited to in-frame clones, with some not included. The data show more than 30,000 clones, 85% to 90% seen once. The sample was CD4+ T cells from blood buffy coats. The source of these receptors is a human donor in good health.

V gene TRBV29-1 combines with J gene TRBJ2-3; D unresolved. Germline CDR1 SQVTM, CDR2 ANQGSEA. V was trimmed by 7 bases and J by 3 bases, leaving 17 bases between them. The CDR3 runs to 14 residues. The DNA of the CDR3 is TGCAGCGCCGGGCTCCTAGTCGGGACAGATACGCAGTATTTT. It codes for CSAGLLVGTDTQYF.

The chain uses TRBV5-8 and TRBJ1-1, with D hard to call. This CDR3 contains 11 residues. Trimming left V 4 bases short and J 9 bases short, with 10 bases between. In germline, CDR1 is SGHTS, CDR2 YDEGEE. The chain's CDR3 is CASSDHDQAFF. The CDR3 coding sequence is TGTGCCAGCAGCGACCACGACCAAGCTTTCTTT.

This sequence joins TRBV28 and TRBJ2-7; TRBD1 matches 10 bases. With 5 bases clipped from V and 2 bases from J, the junction kept 6 bases outside the gene matches. The CDR3 is 15 residues long. Germline loops: CDR1 MDHEN, CDR2 SYDVKM. The CDR3 DNA sequence: TGTGCCAGCAGTATAGCCGGGACAGGGGCCTACGAGCAGTACTTC. It yields the protein CASSIAGTGAYEQYF.

The gene calls are TRBV7-2 and TRBJ2-1, with D tentatively TRBD2 (5 bases). The V end lost 2 bases, the J end lost 8 bases, and 7 bases lay between the germline ends. The CDR3 length is 12 residues. Per germline, CDR1 SGHTA and CDR2 FQGNSA. The CDR3 nucleotides read TGTGCCAGCAGCTTATTCGGGGATGAGCAGTTCTTC. The encoded protein is CASSLFGDEQFF.

The chain employs TRBV7-3 and TRBJ1-1; D is unclear. Trimming took off 1 base at V and 1 base at J, with 4 bases between the two ends. The CDR3 consists of 13 residues. CDR1 is SGHTA and CDR2 is FQGTGA in the germline V gene. The CDR3 nucleotides are TGTGCCAGCAGCTTAAACGGGAACACTGAAGCTTTCTTT. Translating it yields CASSLNGNTEAFF.

This rearrangement joins TRBV6-1 to TRBJ2-1; D is undetermined. V was pared by 8 bases and J by 9 bases, with 14 bases between. Looked up from germline, CDR1 is MNHNS and CDR2 is SASEGT. The length of the CDR3 is 12 residues. The chain's CDR3 is CASVGRALEQFF. CDR3 coding DNA: TGTGCCAGCGTTGGTCGAGCTCTTGAGCAGTTCTTC.

This clone showed up just once. V gene TRBV7-8 combines with J gene TRBJ2-2; tentative D call: TRBD2 (5 bases). From germline, CDR1 is SGHVS and CDR2 FQNEAQ. Trimming cost V 4 bases and J 4 bases, with 10 bases left between them. The CDR3 is 14 residues long. CDR3 nucleotide sequence: TGTGCCAGCAGCTCTCTCCGGGGCACCGGGGAGCTGTTTTTT. Translating it yields CASSSLRGTGELFF.

The J gene is TRBJ1-5, the V gene TRBV6-4; 10 bases match TRBD1. V lost 2 bases, J lost 7 bases, and 8 bases stayed unmatched. Germline-derived CDR1 and CDR2 are MRHNA and SNTAGT. The CDR3 is 16 amino acids. The chain's CDR3 is CASSDHPKTGGQPQHF. DNA of the CDR3: TGTGCCAGCAGTGACCATCCTAAGACAGGGGGCCAGCCCCAGCATTTT.

The rearrangement joins TRBV6-5 to TRBJ1-4; D gene unclear. Germline assignment: CDR1 MNHEY and CDR2 SVGAGI. Trimming left V 0 bases short and J 0 bases short, with 5 bases between. This CDR3 contains 15 residues. CDR3 sequence reads: CASSYSGATNEKLFF. CDR3 nucleotides: TGTGCCAGCAGTTACTCAGGCGCAACTAATGAAAAACTGTTTTTT.

The rearrangement joins TRBV7-2 to TRBJ2-1, with a weak D call TRBD2 (6 bases). The germline V gene encodes CDR1 SGHTA and CDR2 FQGNSA. Trimming took 1 base from V and 2 from J, leaving 15 bases between them. The CDR3 has 17 amino acids. CDR3 sequence: CASSLVGRSQAYNEQFF. DNA for the CDR3: TGTGCCAGCAGCTTAGTTGGGAGGTCACAGGCCTACAATGAGCAGTTCTTC. Drawing the rest from reference TRBV7-2 and TRBJ2-1, the complete variable domain is GAGVSQSPSNKVTEKGKDVELRCDPISGHTALYWYRQSLGQGLEFLIYFQGNSAPDKSGLPSDRFSAERTGGSVSTLTIQRTQQEDSAVYLCASSLVGRSQAYNEQFFGPGTRLTVL.

The J gene is TRBJ1-2, the V gene TRBV7-3; TRBD1 aligns across 9 bases. The length of the CDR3 is 15 residues. Germline CDR1 is SGHTA and CDR2 is FQGTGA. J was trimmed by 3 bases and V by 5 bases; bases with no gene match: 7. This chain's CDR3 is CASSPTGGPDYGYTF. The CDR3 nucleotides are TGTGCCAGCAGCCCAACAGGGGGCCCAGACTATGGCTACACCTTC.

By proportion, this clone is medium-sized. V gene TRBV4-1 combines with J gene TRBJ2-3; 7 bases fit TRBD2. The germline CDR1 and CDR2 sequences are MGHRA and YSYEKL. With 0 bases clipped from V and 1 base from J, the junction kept 7 bases outside the gene matches. The CDR3 loop spans 17 amino acids. The CDR3 region is CASSQDPAREGTDTQYF. For the CDR3, the DNA is TGCGCCAGCAGCCAAGATCCTGCCCGGGAGGGCACAGATACGCAGTATTTT.

The chain joins TRBV19 to TRBJ2-3, with 8 nucleotides matching TRBD2. J was trimmed by 1 base and V by 5 bases; bases with no gene match: 5. CDR3 length: 15 amino acids. Germline V gene sequence: CDR1 LNHDA, CDR2 SQIVND (reference sequence). The DNA for the CDR3 is TGTGCCAGTAGTCTACTAGCGGAAGGCACAGATACGCAGTATTTT. Protein product: CASSLLAEGTDTQYF.

V gene TRBV28 combines with J gene TRBJ2-7; tentative D call: TRBD2 (6 bases). The CDR3 is 13 amino acids. V dropped 5 bases and J dropped 3 bases, with 11 bases sitting between them. Per germline, CDR1 MDHEN and CDR2 SYDVKM. CDR3 in DNA: TGTGCCAGCAGTCCCGGGACTCACTACGAGCAGTACTTC. Its translation is CASSPGTHYEQYF.

This chain connects TRBV5-4 to TRBJ2-7, with D perhaps matching TRBD1 or TRBD2 (5 bases each). V was trimmed by 0 bases and J by 2 bases, leaving 9 bases between them. The CDR3 is made up of 14 amino acids. Germline CDR1 is SGHNT and CDR2 is YYREEE (reference sequence). For the CDR3, the DNA is TGTGCCAGCAGCTTGGACGAGGGGCCCTACGAGCAGTACTTC. As protein: CASSLDEGPYEQYF.

Notes on this clone: No conserved phenylalanine or tryptophan ends this CDR3, so it is likely a read error. The gene calls are TRBV28 and TRBJ1-5, with a tentative D call TRBD1 (5 bases). Germline-derived CDR1 and CDR2 are MDHEN and SYDVKM. The CDR3 contains 17 residues. The germline V and J ends were trimmed by 5 bases and 3 bases, with 20 bases remaining between them. The CDR3 here is CASSISVGGPNNQPQHL. In DNA form, the CDR3 reads TGTGCCAGCAGTATTTCCGTGGGGGGACCTAACAATCAGCCCCAGCATCTT.

This chain connects TRBV7-9 to TRBJ1-3; no firm D call. V was shortened by 8 bases and J by 0 bases, with 8 bases between the two germline ends. The germline gives CDR1 SEHNR, CDR2 FQNEAQ (reference sequence). This CDR3 has 13 amino acids. The CDR3 reads CASALGSGNTIYF. Here the CDR3 DNA reads TGTGCCAGCGCTCTTGGCTCTGGAAACACCATATATTTT. Variable domain in full (rest from reference TRBV7-9 and TRBJ1-3): DTGVSQNPRHKITKRGQNVTFRCDPISEHNRLYWYRQTLGQGPEFLTYFQNEAQLEKSRLLSDRFSAERPKGSFSTLEIQRTEQGDSAMYLCASALGSGNTIYFGEGSWLTVV.

The chain links TRBV14 to TRBJ2-7; no firm D call. CDR1 SGHDN and CDR2 FVKESK come from the germline V gene. The CDR3 sequence is 13 residues long. Trimming took off 4 bases at V and 1 base at J, with 8 bases between the two ends. CDR3 coding DNA: TGTGCCAGCAGCCGCCACAGTTCCTACGAGCAGTACTTC. This gives the protein CASSRHSSYEQYF.

The V call is TRBV7-8, the J call TRBJ2-3; D call uncertain. Deletions cut 0 bases from V and 0 bases from J, with 7 bases between. This CDR3 is 15 amino acids long. The germline gives CDR1 SGHVS, CDR2 FQNEAQ. The CDR3 is CASSLASSSTDTQYF. DNA of the CDR3: TGTGCCAGCAGCTTAGCATCGTCGAGCACAGATACGCAGTATTTT.

The J gene is TRBJ2-3, the V gene TRBV11-1; 10 bases align to TRBD2. From germline, CDR1 is SGHAT and CDR2 FQDESV (reference sequence). This CDR3 spans 17 amino acids. After removal of 2 bases from V and 1 base from J, the junction contained 6 bases not matched to a gene. The CDR3 protein is CASSLLAGVEGTDTQYF. CDR3 DNA sequence: TGTGCCAGCAGCTTACTAGCGGGAGTGGAGGGCACAGATACGCAGTATTTT.

V is TRBV7-7 and J is TRBJ2-2, with D uncertain. In germline, CDR1 is SSHAT, CDR2 FNYEAQ (reference sequence). This CDR3 has 14 residues. V was trimmed by 5 bases and J by 8 bases, leaving 15 bases between them. CDR3 in amino acids: CASSPLDGPGELFF. DNA for the CDR3: TGTGCCAGCAGCCCCCTGGACGGGCCAGGGGAGCTGTTTTTT.

The chain couples TRBV11-2 to TRBJ2-1; possible D gene TRBD2, 5 bases. The V end was cut by 8 bases, the J end by 0 bases, with 8 bases between. This CDR3 comprises 13 residues. The germline V gene encodes CDR1 SGHAT and CDR2 FQNNGV. CDR3 coding DNA: TGTGCCAGCGAAGGACTCTCCTACAATGAGCAGTTCTTC. Amino acids: CASEGLSYNEQFF. Looking up the rest from reference TRBV11-2 and TRBJ2-1 gives the full variable domain: EAGVAQSPRYKIIEKRQSVAFWCNPISGHATLYWYQQILGQGPKLLIQFQNNGVVDDSQLPKDRFSAERLKGVDSTLKIQPAKLEDSAVYLCASEGLSYNEQFFGPGTRLTVL.

This chain links TRBV19 with TRBJ2-1; TRBD2 agrees at 11 bases. J was trimmed by 12 bases and V by 8 bases; bases with no gene match: 12. Germline CDR1 and CDR2: LNHDA and SQIVND (reference sequence). This CDR3 spans 14 amino acids. CDR3 bases: TGTGCCAGTGGAGGACTAGCGGGCTGGTACGGGCAGTTCTTC. Protein product: CASGGLAGWYGQFF.

The chain recombines TRBV5-1 with TRBJ1-1, with 7 bases that match TRBD1. V lost 4 bases to trimming and J lost 2 bases; unmatched junction nucleotides: 14. The CDR3 is made up of 17 amino acids. Per the germline V gene, CDR1 is SGHRS and CDR2 is YFSETQ. The CDR3 DNA follows: TGCGCCAGCAGCCCTCTGACCCAGGGGGTTTTAAACACTGAAGCTTTCTTT. Translation: CASSPLTQGVLNTEAFF.